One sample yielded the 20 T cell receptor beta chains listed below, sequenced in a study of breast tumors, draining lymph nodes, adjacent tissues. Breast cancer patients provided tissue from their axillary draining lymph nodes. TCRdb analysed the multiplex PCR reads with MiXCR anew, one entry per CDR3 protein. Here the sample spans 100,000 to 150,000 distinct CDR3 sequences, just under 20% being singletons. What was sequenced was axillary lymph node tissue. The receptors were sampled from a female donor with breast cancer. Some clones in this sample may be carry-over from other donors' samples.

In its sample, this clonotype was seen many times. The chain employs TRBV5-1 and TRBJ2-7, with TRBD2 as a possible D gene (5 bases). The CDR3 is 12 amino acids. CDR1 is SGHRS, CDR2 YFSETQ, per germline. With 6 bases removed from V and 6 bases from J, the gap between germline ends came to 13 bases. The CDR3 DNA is TGCGCCAGCAACGAACCGGGGATCGAGCAGTACTTC. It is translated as CASNEPGIEQYF.

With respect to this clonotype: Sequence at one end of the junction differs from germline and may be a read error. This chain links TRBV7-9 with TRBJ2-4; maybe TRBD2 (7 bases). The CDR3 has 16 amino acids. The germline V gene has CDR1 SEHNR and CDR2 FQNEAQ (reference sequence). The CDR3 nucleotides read TGTGCCGGCAGCGACTTAGGGGGGGACCCAGCGGGCATTCAGTACTTC. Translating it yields CAGSDLGGDPAGIQYF.

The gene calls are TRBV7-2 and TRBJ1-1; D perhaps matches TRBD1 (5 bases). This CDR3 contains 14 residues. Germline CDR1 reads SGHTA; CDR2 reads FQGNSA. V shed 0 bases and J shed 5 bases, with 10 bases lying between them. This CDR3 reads CASSLAGENTEAFF. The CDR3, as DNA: TGTGCCAGCAGCTTAGCGGGGGAAAATACTGAAGCTTTCTTT.

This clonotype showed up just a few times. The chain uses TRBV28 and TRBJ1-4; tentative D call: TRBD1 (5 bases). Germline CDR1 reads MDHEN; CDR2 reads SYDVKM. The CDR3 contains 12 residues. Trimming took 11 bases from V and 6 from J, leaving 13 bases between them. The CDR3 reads CAAREGHEKLFF. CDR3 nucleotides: TGTGCCGCCAGGGAAGGCCATGAAAAACTGTTTTTT.

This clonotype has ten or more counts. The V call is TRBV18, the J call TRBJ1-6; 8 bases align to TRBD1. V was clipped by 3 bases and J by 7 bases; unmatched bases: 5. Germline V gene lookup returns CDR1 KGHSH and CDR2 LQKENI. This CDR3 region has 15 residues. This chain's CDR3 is CASSPPDRVNSPLHF. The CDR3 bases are TGTGCCAGCTCACCCCCGGACAGGGTGAATTCACCCCTCCACTTT.

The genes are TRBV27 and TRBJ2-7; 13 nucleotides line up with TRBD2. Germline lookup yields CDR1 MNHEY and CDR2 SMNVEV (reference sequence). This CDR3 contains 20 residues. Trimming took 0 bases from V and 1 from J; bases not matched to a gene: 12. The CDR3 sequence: CASSLSGLAGEVGRSYEQYF. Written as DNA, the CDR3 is TGTGCCAGCAGTTTATCCGGACTAGCGGGAGAAGTAGGTAGGTCCTACGAGCAGTACTTC.

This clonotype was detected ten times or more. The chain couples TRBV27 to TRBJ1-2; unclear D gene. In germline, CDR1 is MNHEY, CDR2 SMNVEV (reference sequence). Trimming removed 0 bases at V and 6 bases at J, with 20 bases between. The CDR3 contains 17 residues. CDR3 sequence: CASSLSILAQPGHGYTF. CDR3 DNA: TGTGCCAGCAGTTTATCGATCCTCGCACAACCCGGGCATGGCTACACCTTC.

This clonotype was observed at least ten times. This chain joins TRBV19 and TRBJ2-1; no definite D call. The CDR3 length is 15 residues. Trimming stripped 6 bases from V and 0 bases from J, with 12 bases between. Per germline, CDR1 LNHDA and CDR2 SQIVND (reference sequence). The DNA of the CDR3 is TGTGCCAGTAGCGGCACAGTTGGCTCCTACAATGAGCAGTTCTTC. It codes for CASSGTVGSYNEQFF. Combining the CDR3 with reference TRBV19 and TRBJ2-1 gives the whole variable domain DGGITQSPKYLFRKEGQNVTLSCEQNLNHDAMYWYRQDPGQGLRLIYYSQIVNDFQKGDIAEGYSVSREKKESFPLTVTSAQKNPTAFYLCASSGTVGSYNEQFFGPGTRLTVL.

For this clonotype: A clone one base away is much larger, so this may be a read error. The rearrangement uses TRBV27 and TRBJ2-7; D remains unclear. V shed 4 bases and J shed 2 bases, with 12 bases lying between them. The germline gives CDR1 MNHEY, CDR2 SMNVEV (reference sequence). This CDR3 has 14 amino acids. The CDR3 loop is CASSSANIAYEQYF. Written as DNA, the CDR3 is TGTGCCAGCAGTTCAGCGAACATCGCCTACGAGCAGTACTTC.

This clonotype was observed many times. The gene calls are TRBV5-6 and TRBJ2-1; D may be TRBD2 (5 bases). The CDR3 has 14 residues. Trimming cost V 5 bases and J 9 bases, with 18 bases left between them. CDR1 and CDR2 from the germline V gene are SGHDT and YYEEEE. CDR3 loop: CASRKLTEGLEQFF. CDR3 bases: TGTGCCAGCAGGAAACTGACGGAAGGACTTGAGCAGTTCTTC. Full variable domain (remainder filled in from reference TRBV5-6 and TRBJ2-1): DAGVTQSPTHLIKTRGQQVTLRCSPKSGHDTVSWYQQALGQGPQFIFQYYEEEERQRGNFPDRFSGHQFPNYSSELNVNALLLGDSALYLCASRKLTEGLEQFFGPGTRLTVL.

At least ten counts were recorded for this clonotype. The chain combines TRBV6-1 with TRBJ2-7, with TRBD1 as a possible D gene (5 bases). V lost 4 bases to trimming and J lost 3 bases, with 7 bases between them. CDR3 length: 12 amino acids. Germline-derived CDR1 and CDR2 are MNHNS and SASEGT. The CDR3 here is CASSVQGYEQYF. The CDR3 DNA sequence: TGTGCCAGCAGTGTCCAGGGCTACGAGCAGTACTTC.

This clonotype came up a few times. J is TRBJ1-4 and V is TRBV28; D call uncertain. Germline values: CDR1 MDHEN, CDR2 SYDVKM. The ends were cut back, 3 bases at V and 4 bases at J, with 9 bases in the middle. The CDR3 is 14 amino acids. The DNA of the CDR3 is TGTGCCAGCAGTTTGGTACGGATTAATGAAAAACTGTTTTTT. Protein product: CASSLVRINEKLFF.

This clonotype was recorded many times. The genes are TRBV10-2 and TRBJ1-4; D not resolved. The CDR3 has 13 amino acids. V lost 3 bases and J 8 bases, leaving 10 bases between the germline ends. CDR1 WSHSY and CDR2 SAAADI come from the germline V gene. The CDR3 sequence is CASSEQTLEKLFF. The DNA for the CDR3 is TGCGCCAGCAGTGAACAGACCCTGGAAAAACTGTTTTTT.

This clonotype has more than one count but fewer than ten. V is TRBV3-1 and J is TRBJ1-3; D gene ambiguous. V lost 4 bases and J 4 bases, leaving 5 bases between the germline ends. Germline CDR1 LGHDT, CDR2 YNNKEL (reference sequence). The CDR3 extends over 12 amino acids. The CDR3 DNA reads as TGTGCCAGCAGCCCAATCGGAAACACCATATATTTT. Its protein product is CASSPIGNTIYF. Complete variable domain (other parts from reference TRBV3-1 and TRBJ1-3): DTAVSQTPKYLVTQMGNDKSIKCEQNLGHDTMYWYKQDSKKFLKIMFSYNNKELIINETVPNRFSPKSPDKAHLNLHINSLELGDSAVYFCASSPIGNTIYFGEGSWLTVV.

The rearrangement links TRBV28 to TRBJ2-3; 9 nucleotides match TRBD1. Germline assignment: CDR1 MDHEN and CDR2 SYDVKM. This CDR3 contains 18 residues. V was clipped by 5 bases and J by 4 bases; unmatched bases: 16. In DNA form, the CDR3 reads TGTGCCAGCAGTCCGACCCCACTCGGGGGACAGGGTTCAGATACGCAGTATTTT. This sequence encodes CASSPTPLGGQGSDTQYF.

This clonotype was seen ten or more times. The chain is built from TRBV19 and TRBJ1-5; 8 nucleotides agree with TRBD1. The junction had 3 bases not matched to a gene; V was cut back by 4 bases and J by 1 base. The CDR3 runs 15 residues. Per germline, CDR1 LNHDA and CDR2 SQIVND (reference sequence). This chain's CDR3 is CASSSHRGSNQPQHF. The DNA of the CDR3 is TGTGCCAGTAGTAGTCACAGGGGGAGCAATCAGCCCCAGCATTTT.

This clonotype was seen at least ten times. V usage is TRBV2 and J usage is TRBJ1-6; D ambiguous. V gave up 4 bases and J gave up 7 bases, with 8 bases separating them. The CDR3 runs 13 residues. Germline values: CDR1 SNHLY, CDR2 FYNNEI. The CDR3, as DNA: TGTGCCAGCAGTGCTAACAGAAATTCACCCCTCCACTTT. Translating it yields CASSANRNSPLHF. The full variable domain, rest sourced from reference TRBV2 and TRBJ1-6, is EPEVTQTPSHQVTQMGQEVILRCVPISNHLYFYWYRQILGQKVEFLVSFYNNEISEKSEIFDDQFSVERPDGSNFTLKIRSTKLEDSAMYFCASSANRNSPLHFGNGTRLTVT.

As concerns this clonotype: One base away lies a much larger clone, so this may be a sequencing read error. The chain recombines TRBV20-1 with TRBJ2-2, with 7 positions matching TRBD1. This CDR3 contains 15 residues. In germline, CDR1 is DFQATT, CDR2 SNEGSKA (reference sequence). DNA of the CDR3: TGCAGTACTAGAGAACAGGGGTGGAAAACCGGGGAGCTGTTTTTT. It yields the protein CSTREQGWKTGELFF.

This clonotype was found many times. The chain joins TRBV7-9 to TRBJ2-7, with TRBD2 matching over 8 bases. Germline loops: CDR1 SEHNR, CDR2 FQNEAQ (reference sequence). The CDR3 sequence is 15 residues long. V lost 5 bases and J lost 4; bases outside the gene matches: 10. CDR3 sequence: CASSGLAGEGYEQYF. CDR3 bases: TGTGCCAGCAGCGGCCTAGCGGGCGAGGGGTACGAGCAGTACTTC.

CDR3 DNA sequence: TGTGCCAGCAGCTTGCCGAACACGGGGGGGACCCAGTACTTC. It yields the protein CASSLPNTGGTQYF. This rearrangement joins TRBV13 to TRBJ2-5; 7 bases are a match to TRBD2. V shed 3 bases and J 7 bases; nucleotides not matched to a gene: 8. Per germline, CDR1 PRHDT and CDR2 FYEKMQ (reference sequence). This CDR3 comprises 14 residues.